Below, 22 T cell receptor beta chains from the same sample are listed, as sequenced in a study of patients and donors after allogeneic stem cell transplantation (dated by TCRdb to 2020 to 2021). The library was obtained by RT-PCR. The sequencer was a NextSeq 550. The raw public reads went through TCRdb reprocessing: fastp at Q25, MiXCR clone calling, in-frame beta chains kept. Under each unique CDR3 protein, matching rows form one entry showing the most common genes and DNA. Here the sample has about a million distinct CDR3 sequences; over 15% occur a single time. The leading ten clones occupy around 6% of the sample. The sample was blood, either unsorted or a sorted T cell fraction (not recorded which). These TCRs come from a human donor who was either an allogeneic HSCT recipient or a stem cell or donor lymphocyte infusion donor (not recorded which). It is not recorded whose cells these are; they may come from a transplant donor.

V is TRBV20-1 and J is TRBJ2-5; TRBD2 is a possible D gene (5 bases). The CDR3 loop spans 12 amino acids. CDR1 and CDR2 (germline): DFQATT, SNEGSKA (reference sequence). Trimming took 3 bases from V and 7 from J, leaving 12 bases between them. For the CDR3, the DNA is TGCAGTGCTAGGTCGGAACGGGGGACCCAGTACTTC. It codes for CSARSERGTQYF.

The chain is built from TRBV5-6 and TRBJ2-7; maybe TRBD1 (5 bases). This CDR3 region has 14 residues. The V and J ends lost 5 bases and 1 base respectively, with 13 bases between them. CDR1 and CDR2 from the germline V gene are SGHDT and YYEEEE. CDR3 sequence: CASRPDSLSYEQYF. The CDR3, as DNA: TGTGCCAGCAGGCCAGACAGCCTTTCCTACGAGCAGTACTTC.

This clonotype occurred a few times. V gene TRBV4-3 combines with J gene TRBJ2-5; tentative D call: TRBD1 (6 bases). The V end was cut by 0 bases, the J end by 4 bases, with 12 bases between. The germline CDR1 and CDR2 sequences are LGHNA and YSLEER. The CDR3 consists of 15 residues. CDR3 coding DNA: TGCGCCAGCAGCCAAGATGGTCTGGGGGCAGAGACCCAGTACTTC. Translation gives CASSQDGLGAETQYF.

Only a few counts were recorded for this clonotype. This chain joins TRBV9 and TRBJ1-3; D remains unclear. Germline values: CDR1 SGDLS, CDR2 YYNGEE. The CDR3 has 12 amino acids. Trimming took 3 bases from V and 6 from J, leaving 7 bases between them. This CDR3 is CASSAPENTIYF. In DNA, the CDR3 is TGTGCCAGCAGCGCCCCCGAAAACACCATATATTTT.

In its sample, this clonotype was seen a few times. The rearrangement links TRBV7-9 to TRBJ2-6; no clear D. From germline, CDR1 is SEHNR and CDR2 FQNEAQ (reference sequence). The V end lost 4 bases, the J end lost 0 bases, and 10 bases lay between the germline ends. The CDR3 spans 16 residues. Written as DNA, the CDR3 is TGTGCCAGCAGCTCACCACATCACTCTGGGGCCAACGTCCTGACTTTC. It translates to CASSSPHHSGANVLTF.

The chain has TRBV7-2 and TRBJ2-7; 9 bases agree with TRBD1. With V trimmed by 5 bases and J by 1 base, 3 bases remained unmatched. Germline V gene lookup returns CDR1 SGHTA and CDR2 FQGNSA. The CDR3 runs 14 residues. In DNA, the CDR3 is TGTGCCAGCAGCAGGGACAGGGAGTCCTACGAGCAGTACTTC. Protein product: CASSRDRESYEQYF. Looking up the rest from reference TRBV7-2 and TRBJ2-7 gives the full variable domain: GAGVSQSPSNKVTEKGKDVELRCDPISGHTALYWYRQSLGQGLEFLIYFQGNSAPDKSGLPSDRFSAERTGGSVSTLTIQRTQQEDSAVYLCASSRDRESYEQYFGPGTRLTVT.

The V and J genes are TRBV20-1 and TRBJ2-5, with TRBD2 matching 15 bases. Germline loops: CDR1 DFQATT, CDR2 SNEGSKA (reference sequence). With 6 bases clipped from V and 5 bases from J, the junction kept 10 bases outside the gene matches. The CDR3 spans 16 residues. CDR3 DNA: TGCAGTGCCAGGACTAGCGGGGGGGCTCGGCGGGAGACCCAGTACTTC. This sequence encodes CSARTSGGARRETQYF.

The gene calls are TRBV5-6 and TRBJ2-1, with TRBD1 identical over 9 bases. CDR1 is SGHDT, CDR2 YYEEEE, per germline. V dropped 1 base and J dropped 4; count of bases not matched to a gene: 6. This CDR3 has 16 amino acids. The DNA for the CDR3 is TGTGCCAGCAGCTTGCTGCGAGGACAGGGGTACAATGAGCAGTTCTTC. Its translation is CASSLLRGQGYNEQFF.

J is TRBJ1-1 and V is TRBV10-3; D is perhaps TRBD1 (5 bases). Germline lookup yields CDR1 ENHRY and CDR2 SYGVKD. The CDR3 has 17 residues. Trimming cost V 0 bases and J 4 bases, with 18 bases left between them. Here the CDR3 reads CAISESVGDSRSTEAFF. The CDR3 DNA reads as TGTGCCATCAGTGAGTCAGTAGGGGACTCGAGGAGCACTGAAGCTTTCTTT.

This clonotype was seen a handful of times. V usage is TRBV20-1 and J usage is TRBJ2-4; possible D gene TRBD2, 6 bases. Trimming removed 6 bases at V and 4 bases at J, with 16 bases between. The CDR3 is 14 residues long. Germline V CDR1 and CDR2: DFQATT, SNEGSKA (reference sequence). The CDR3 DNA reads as TGCAGTGCGCGGGAAGGGACGCTTAAAAACATTCAGTACTTC. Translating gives CSAREGTLKNIQYF.

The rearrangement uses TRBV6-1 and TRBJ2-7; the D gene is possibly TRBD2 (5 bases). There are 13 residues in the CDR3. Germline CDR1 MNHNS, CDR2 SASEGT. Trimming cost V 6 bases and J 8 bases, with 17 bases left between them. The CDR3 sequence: CASSRTSWEQQYF. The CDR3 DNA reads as TGTGCCAGCAGCCGGACCAGTTGGGAGCAGCAGTACTTC.

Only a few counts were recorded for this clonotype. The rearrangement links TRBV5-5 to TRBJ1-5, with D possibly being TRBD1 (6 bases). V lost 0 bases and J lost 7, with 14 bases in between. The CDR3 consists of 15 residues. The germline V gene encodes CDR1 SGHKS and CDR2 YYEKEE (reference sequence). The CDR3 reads CASSLARGSAQPQHF. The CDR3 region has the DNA TGTGCCAGCAGCTTGGCCAGGGGCTCGGCGCAGCCCCAGCATTTT.

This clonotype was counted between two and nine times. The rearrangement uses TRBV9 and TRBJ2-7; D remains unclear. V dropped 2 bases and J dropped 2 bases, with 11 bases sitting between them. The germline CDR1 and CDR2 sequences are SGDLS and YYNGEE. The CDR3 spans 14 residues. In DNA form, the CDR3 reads TGTGCCAGCAGCGTCGGCCAGGTTCCCTACGAGCAGTACTTC. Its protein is CASSVGQVPYEQYF.

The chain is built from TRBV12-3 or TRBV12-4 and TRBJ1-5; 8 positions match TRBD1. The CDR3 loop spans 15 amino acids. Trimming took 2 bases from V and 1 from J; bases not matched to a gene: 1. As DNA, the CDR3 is TGTGCCAGCAGTTTACAGGGGGCCAGCAATCAGCCCCAGCATTTT. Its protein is CASSLQGASNQPQHF.

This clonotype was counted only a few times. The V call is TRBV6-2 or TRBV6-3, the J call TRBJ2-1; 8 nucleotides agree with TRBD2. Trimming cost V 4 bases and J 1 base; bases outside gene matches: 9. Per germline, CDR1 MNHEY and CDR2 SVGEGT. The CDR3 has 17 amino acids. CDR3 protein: CASSSNIAGRSYNEQFF. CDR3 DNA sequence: TGTGCCAGCAGTTCTAATATAGCGGGACGATCCTACAATGAGCAGTTCTTC.

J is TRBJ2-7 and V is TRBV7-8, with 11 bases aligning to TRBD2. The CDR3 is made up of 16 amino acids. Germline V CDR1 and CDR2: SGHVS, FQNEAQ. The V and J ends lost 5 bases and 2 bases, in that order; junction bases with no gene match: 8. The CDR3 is CASSDVAGGLTYEQYF. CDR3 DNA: TGTGCCAGCAGCGACGTAGCGGGGGGGCTCACCTACGAGCAGTACTTC.

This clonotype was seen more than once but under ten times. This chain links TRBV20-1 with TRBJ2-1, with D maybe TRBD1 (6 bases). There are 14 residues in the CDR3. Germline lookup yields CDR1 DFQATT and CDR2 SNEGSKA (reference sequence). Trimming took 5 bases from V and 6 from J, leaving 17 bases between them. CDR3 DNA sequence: TGCAGTGCTCAAACACAGGGTTTTCGCAATGAGCAGTTCTTC. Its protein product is CSAQTQGFRNEQFF.

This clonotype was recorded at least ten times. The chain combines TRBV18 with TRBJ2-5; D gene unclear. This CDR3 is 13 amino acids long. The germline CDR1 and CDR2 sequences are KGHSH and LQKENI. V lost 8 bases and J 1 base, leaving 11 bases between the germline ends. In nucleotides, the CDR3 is TGTGCCAGCAGCCCTAGAGTCCAAGAGACCCAGTACTTC. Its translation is CASSPRVQETQYF.

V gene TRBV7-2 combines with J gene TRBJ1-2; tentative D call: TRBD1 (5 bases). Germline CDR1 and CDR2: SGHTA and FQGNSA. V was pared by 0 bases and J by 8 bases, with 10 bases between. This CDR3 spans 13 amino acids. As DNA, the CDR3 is TGTGCCAGCAGCTTAGCTCAAAAGGGGGGCTACACCTTC. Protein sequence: CASSLAQKGGYTF.

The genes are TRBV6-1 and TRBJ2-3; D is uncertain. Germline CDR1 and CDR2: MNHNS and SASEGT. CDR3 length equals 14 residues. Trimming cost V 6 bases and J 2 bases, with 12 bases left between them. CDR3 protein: CASSSDPNTDTQYF. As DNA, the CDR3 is TGTGCCAGCAGCTCGGACCCCAACACAGATACGCAGTATTTT.

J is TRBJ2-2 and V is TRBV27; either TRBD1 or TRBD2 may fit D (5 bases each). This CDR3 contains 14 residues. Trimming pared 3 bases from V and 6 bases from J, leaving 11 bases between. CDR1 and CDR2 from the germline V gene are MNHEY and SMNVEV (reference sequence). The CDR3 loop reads CASSFGAGPGELFF. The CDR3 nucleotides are TGTGCCAGCAGTTTCGGGGCAGGTCCCGGGGAGCTGTTTTTT.

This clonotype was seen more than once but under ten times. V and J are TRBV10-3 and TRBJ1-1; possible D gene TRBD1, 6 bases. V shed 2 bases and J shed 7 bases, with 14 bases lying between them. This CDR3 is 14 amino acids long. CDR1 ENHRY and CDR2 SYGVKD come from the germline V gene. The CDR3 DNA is TGTGCCATCAGTGAGGACAGGACAGTAAGTGAAGCTTTCTTT. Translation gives CAISEDRTVSEAFF.